This T cell receptor beta chain stems from a study of sequential checkpoint blockade in melanoma. Overall study results and limits: Mutational load did not correlate with tumor T-cell fraction or clonality. In arm A, pretreatment tumor clonality was associated with response.

TCRdb's table, derived via immunoSEQ multiplex PCR, lists solely in-frame clones and lacks some. The table lists about 7,000 clones, around 20% of them singletons. CDR3 size: 13 residues. The germline V gene encodes CDR1 LNHDA and CDR2 SQIVND (reference sequence). Trimming pared 5 bases from V and 14 bases from J, leaving 18 bases between. Stated treatment: randomized to nivolumab then ipilimumab (arm A) or the reverse (arm B). Remarks on this clone: Its antigen remains unidentified.

This chain connects TRBV19 to TRBJ1-4, with unresolved D. The sequence was obtained from a human donor with melanoma. The material sequenced was tumor tissue (inferred from file names), taken from a patient given nivolumab and ipilimumab in sequence. Here the CDR3 reads CASSPGPTLYLFF. The CDR3 coding sequence is TGTGCCAGTAGTCCAGGACCGACCTTATATCTGTTTTTT.